These 22 T cell receptor beta chains came from one sample sequenced in a study of cytomegalovirus exposure and HLA in healthy donors. PCR was performed using 60 Vbeta and 13 Jbeta primers. The table came from immunoSEQ multiplex PCR; TCRdb's copy has only in-frame clones and leaves some out. This sample has roughly 190,000 clones, with about four fifths found just once. The specimen sequenced was PBMCs. The receptors stem from a man aged 40-49 years in good health and CMV-seropositive.

The genes are TRBV29-1 and TRBJ2-6, with TRBD1 as a possible D gene (5 bases). Trimming stripped 1 base from V and 2 bases from J, with 12 bases between. CDR1 is SQVTM, CDR2 ANQGSEA, per germline. The CDR3 extends over 16 amino acids. The CDR3 reads CSVEGSGLAGANVLTF. In nucleotides, the CDR3 is TGCAGCGTTGAAGGGTCAGGGCTTGCTGGGGCCAACGTCCTGACTTTC. Drawing the rest from reference TRBV29-1 and TRBJ2-6, the complete variable domain is SAVISQKPSRDICQRGTSLTIQCQVDSQVTMMFWYRQQPGQSLTLIATANQGSEATYESGFVIDKFPISRPNLTFSTLTVSNMSPEDSSIYLCSVEGSGLAGANVLTFGAGSRLTVL.

The chain uses TRBV5-1 and TRBJ2-3, with unresolved D. The V end was cut by 5 bases, the J end by 0 bases, with 7 bases between. The CDR3 contains 13 residues. Germline lookup yields CDR1 SGHRS and CDR2 YFSETQ. This chain's CDR3 is CASSSVSTDTQYF. CDR3 sequence (DNA): TGCGCCAGCAGTAGTGTTAGCACAGATACGCAGTATTTT.

This clone was counted a single time. This chain joins TRBV6-6 and TRBJ1-4; the D gene is possibly TRBD1 (6 bases). Germline V gene sequence: CDR1 MNHNY, CDR2 SVGAGI (reference sequence). This CDR3 has 16 residues. V lost 0 bases and J 5 bases, leaving 13 bases between the germline ends. As DNA, the CDR3 is TGTGCCAGCAGTTACTCTCGCGGAGGACAGAATGAAAAACTGTTTTTT. Its protein is CASSYSRGGQNEKLFF.

The rearrangement links TRBV7-8 to TRBJ2-7; 9 bases align to TRBD2. The CDR3 covers 16 residues. V dropped 4 bases and J dropped 2; count of bases not matched to a gene: 9. Per the germline V gene, CDR1 is SGHVS and CDR2 is FQNEAQ. CDR3 sequence reads: CASSSTFSGSPYEQYF. The CDR3 DNA reads TGTGCCAGCAGCTCCACGTTTAGCGGGAGCCCCTACGAGCAGTACTTC.

The CDR3 DNA reads TGTGCCAGCAGCTTGTCGGGTACGCAGTATTTT. It specifies CASSLSGTQYF. The chain joins TRBV5-6 to TRBJ2-3, with no clear D. CDR3 length: 11 residues. Trimming took off 1 base at V and 8 bases at J, with 5 bases between the two ends. The V gene's germline CDR1 is SGHDT and CDR2 YYEEEE.

V is TRBV5-8 and J is TRBJ1-1, with a possible D match to TRBD1 (6 bases). Germline V gene data show CDR1 as SGHTS and CDR2 as YDEGEE. Trimming removed 0 bases at V and 3 bases at J, with 15 bases between. The CDR3 is 16 residues long. The CDR3 DNA reads TGTGCCAGCAGCTTGGACCAGCCAGGGGTTCACACTGAAGCTTTCTTT. Translating gives CASSLDQPGVHTEAFF.

The J gene is TRBJ1-1, the V gene TRBV5-1; D ambiguous. Trimming took off 0 bases at V and 5 bases at J, with 11 bases between the two ends. Looked up from germline, CDR1 is SGHRS and CDR2 is YFSETQ. The CDR3 has 14 amino acids. CDR3 in DNA: TGCGCCAGCAGCTTGGAGGAAGGGAGGACTGAAGCTTTCTTT. It yields the protein CASSLEEGRTEAFF.

This clone appeared a few times. This chain links TRBV2 with TRBJ2-1; 7 nucleotides agree with TRBD2. There are 15 residues in the CDR3. The germline CDR1 and CDR2 sequences are SNHLY and FYNNEI. The V gene end was trimmed by 2 bases and the J gene end by 7 bases; junction bases not matched to a gene: 8. CDR3 in DNA: TGTGCCAGCAGTGAAACAACTAGCGTAGTTAATGAGCAGTTCTTC. It specifies CASSETTSVVNEQFF.

The chain joins TRBV19 to TRBJ2-5, with D uncertain. CDR1 and CDR2 from the germline V gene are LNHDA and SQIVND (reference sequence). Trimming left V 4 bases short and J 0 bases short, with 18 bases between. The CDR3 covers 17 residues. CDR3 DNA: TGTGCCAGTAGTAAAAGCTCTCGGCGGCGCAACCAAGAGACCCAGTACTTC. This translates into CASSKSSRRRNQETQYF. The complete variable domain, with remaining parts taken from reference TRBV19 and TRBJ2-5, reads DGGITQSPKYLFRKEGQNVTLSCEQNLNHDAMYWYRQDPGQGLRLIYYSQIVNDFQKGDIAEGYSVSREKKESFPLTVTSAQKNPTAFYLCASSKSSRRRNQETQYFGPGTRLLVL.

This chain joins TRBV29-1 and TRBJ1-1; TRBD1 might be the D (6 bases). The V gene lost 4 bases and the J gene lost 1 base, with 13 bases spanning the gap. This CDR3 contains 14 residues. Per the germline V gene, CDR1 is SQVTM and CDR2 is ANQGSEA. The CDR3 here is CSVAKAGANTEAFF. As DNA, the CDR3 is TGCAGCGTTGCTAAGGCGGGGGCGAACACTGAAGCTTTCTTT. Variable domain in full (rest from reference TRBV29-1 and TRBJ1-1): SAVISQKPSRDICQRGTSLTIQCQVDSQVTMMFWYRQQPGQSLTLIATANQGSEATYESGFVIDKFPISRPNLTFSTLTVSNMSPEDSSIYLCSVAKAGANTEAFFGQGTRLTVV.

The chain couples TRBV6-5 to TRBJ2-7; 9 bases match TRBD2. The CDR3 covers 14 residues. CDR1 MNHEY and CDR2 SVGAGI come from the germline V gene. J was trimmed by 3 bases and V by 5 bases; bases with no gene match: 5. CDR3 loop: CASSGRRGGYEQYF. CDR3 sequence (DNA): TGTGCCAGCAGTGGTCGGCGGGGGGGCTACGAGCAGTACTTC.

The gene calls are TRBV2 and TRBJ2-3, with 9 bases aligning to TRBD2. CDR1 is SNHLY and CDR2 is FYNNEI in the germline V gene. The CDR3 loop spans 15 amino acids. J gave up 2 bases and V 6 bases, and 6 bases lay outside the gene matches. As DNA, the CDR3 is TGTGCCAGCAGGGGGTCTAGCGGGGACACAGATACGCAGTATTTT. It yields the protein CASRGSSGDTDTQYF.

The genes are TRBV12-5 and TRBJ2-1, with TRBD2 identical over 8 bases. The CDR3 is 16 amino acids. CDR1 is LGHNT, CDR2 FRNRAP, per germline. The J segment lost 5 bases and the V segment lost 6 bases, leaving 12 bases of the junction unmatched. The CDR3 loop reads CASGPGGEVGHNEQFF. The CDR3 DNA sequence: TGTGCTAGTGGCCCGGGGGGGGAGGTGGGGCACAATGAGCAGTTCTTC.

The chain carries TRBV28 and TRBJ1-5; 8 bases line up with TRBD1. The CDR3 totals 14 residues. The V gene end was trimmed by 3 bases and the J gene end by 6 bases; junction bases not matched to a gene: 4. Germline CDR1 and CDR2: MDHEN and SYDVKM. Here the CDR3 DNA reads TGTGCCAGCAGTTTTTTACAGGGGGTTCAGCCCCAGCATTTT. Translating it yields CASSFLQGVQPQHF. Variable domain in full (rest from reference TRBV28 and TRBJ1-5): DVKVTQSSRYLVKRTGEKVFLECVQDMDHENMFWYRQDPGLGLRLIYFSYDVKMKEKGDIPEGYSVSREKKERFSLILESASTNQTSMYLCASSFLQGVQPQHFGDGTRLSIL.

The chain couples TRBV27 to TRBJ2-2; D ambiguous. The CDR3 is 14 residues long. Trimming stripped 4 bases from V and 6 bases from J, with 12 bases between. Germline loops: CDR1 MNHEY, CDR2 SMNVEV (reference sequence). CDR3: CASSSPRSPGELFF. CDR3 bases: TGTGCCAGCAGTTCCCCGCGGTCACCCGGGGAGCTGTTTTTT.

This rearrangement joins TRBV9 to TRBJ2-1, with D tentatively TRBD2 (5 bases). Trimming took 1 base from V and 9 from J, leaving 14 bases between them. Germline CDR1 and CDR2: SGDLS and YYNGEE. The CDR3 length is 14 residues. CDR3 DNA: TGTGCCAGCAGCGTAAGCGGTGATTTGGGTGAGCAGTTCTTC. Amino acids: CASSVSGDLGEQFF.

V is TRBV7-3 and J is TRBJ1-2; the D gene is possibly TRBD1 (5 bases). The CDR3 is 12 amino acids. Per the germline V gene, CDR1 is SGHTA and CDR2 is FQGTGA. V dropped 2 bases and J dropped 5 bases, with 6 bases sitting between them. This chain's CDR3 is CASSLGGYGYTF. The DNA for the CDR3 is TGTGCCAGCAGCTTAGGGGGGTATGGCTACACCTTC.

The chain combines TRBV5-5 with TRBJ2-7, with a weak D call TRBD2 (7 bases). The germline V and J ends were trimmed by 0 bases and 7 bases, with 14 bases remaining between them. The length of the CDR3 is 14 residues. CDR1 is SGHKS, CDR2 YYEKEE, per germline (reference sequence). The DNA of the CDR3 is TGTGCCAGCAGCTTGGGGGAGGCGGGGGCGGAGCAGTACTTC. Amino acid sequence: CASSLGEAGAEQYF.

The CDR3 region is CASSVSSGATDTQYF. As DNA, the CDR3 is TGTGCCAGCAGCGTATCTAGCGGGGCGACAGATACGCAGTATTTT. This chain uses TRBV9 with TRBJ2-3, with TRBD2 identical over 9 bases. CDR1 is SGDLS and CDR2 is YYNGEE in the germline V gene. Losses at the gene ends were 1 base for V and 3 bases for J; bases not matched to a gene: 3. This CDR3 comprises 15 residues.

Only one count was recorded for this clone. The rearrangement uses TRBV10-1 and TRBJ2-5; D gene ambiguous. Germline V lookup: CDR1 WNHNN, CDR2 SYGVQD (reference sequence). This CDR3 is 14 amino acids long. The ends were cut back, 1 base at V and 3 bases at J, with 9 bases in the middle. The CDR3 here is CASSELVAEETQYF. The CDR3 coding sequence is TGCGCCAGCAGTGAGTTAGTAGCAGAAGAGACCCAGTACTTC.

This clone came up a few times. The J gene is TRBJ2-7, the V gene TRBV9; D not certain. V gave up 4 bases and J gave up 6 bases, with 11 bases separating them. Germline V gives CDR1 SGDLS, CDR2 YYNGEE. The CDR3 runs to 12 residues. The CDR3 spells CASSPDSGEQYF. The CDR3 DNA reads TGTGCCAGCAGCCCTGACTCGGGCGAGCAGTACTTC.

The chain has TRBV5-4 and TRBJ2-5; TRBD1 matches 7 bases. V trimming: 0 bases; J trimming: 3 bases; junction bases outside the gene matches: 5. Per the germline V gene, CDR1 is SGHNT and CDR2 is YYREEE (reference sequence). The CDR3 totals 15 residues. The CDR3 is CASSLGQGREETQYF. DNA of the CDR3: TGTGCCAGCAGCTTGGGACAGGGAAGGGAAGAGACCCAGTACTTC.